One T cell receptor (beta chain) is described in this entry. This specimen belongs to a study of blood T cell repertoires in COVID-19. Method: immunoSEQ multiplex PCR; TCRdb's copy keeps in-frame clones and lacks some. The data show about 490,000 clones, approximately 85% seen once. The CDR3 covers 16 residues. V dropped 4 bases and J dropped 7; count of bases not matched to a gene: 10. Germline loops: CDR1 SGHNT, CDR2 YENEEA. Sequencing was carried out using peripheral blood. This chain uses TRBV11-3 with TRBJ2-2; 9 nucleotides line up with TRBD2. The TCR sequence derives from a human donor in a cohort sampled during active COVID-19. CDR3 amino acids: CASSSNAGGYGGELFF. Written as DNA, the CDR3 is TGTGCCAGCAGCTCAAATGCGGGAGGGTATGGCGGGGAGCTGTTTTTT.